Shown below are 25 T cell receptor beta chains from a single sample sequenced in a study of T cells in Graves' hyperthyroidism and ophthalmopathy. RNA transcripts provided the source from which TCR beta CDR3 regions were amplified. TCR CDR3 underwent first-round RT-PCR with the HTBI primer set. TCRdb ran MiXCR on the multiplex PCR reads and lists one entry per CDR3 protein. Of some 210,000 distinct CDR3 sequences listed, more than 15% were seen once; the top ten hold 50%. The sample taken for sequencing was blood. These receptors were taken from a man aged 45 to 65 with Graves' hyperthyroidism.

The rearrangement uses TRBV7-9 and TRBJ1-5; tentative D call: TRBD1 (6 bases). The V and J ends lost 4 bases and 3 bases respectively, with 19 bases between them. The CDR3 consists of 17 residues. The germline CDR1 and CDR2 sequences are SEHNR and FQNEAQ (reference sequence). The CDR3 nucleotides are TGTGCCAGCAGCTCAAGGGGGGTCAGGGGCTTCAATCAGCCCCAGCATTTT. Translation gives CASSSRGVRGFNQPQHF.

Here the CDR3 reads CATSEQPNQPQHF. The CDR3 region has the DNA TGTGCCACCAGTGAACAGCCCAATCAGCCCCAGCATTTT. The genes are TRBV24-1 and TRBJ1-5, with D unclear. The ends were cut back, 4 bases at V and 3 bases at J, with 6 bases in the middle. Germline loops: CDR1 KGHDR, CDR2 SFDVKD. CDR3 length: 13 residues.

In this sample, this clonotype turned up a few times. The chain combines TRBV19 with TRBJ1-5; D is uncertain. This CDR3 has 12 amino acids. Trimming shortened V by 6 bases and J by 3 bases, and 6 bases separated the two germline ends. Germline CDR1 LNHDA, CDR2 SQIVND (reference sequence). CDR3 amino acids: CASRGNNQPQHF. DNA for the CDR3: TGTGCCAGTAGAGGAAACAATCAGCCCCAGCATTTT. Supplemented by reference TRBV19 and TRBJ1-5, the full variable domain reads DGGITQSPKYLFRKEGQNVTLSCEQNLNHDAMYWYRQDPGQGLRLIYYSQIVNDFQKGDIAEGYSVSREKKESFPLTVTSAQKNPTAFYLCASRGNNQPQHFGDGTRLSIL.

The chain carries TRBV27 and TRBJ2-7; D is perhaps TRBD1 (5 bases). Trimming cost V 5 bases and J 7 bases, with 15 bases left between them. Per the germline V gene, CDR1 is MNHEY and CDR2 is SMNVEV (reference sequence). This CDR3 has 13 residues. Here the CDR3 reads CASSLFRGGEQYF. The CDR3 DNA is TGTGCCAGCAGTCTCTTTAGGGGTGGAGAGCAGTACTTC.

This clonotype was seen at least ten times. The chain carries TRBV6-2 or TRBV6-3 and TRBJ1-5, with D maybe TRBD1 (6 bases). The CDR3 has 13 residues. V lost 6 bases and J 6 bases, leaving 12 bases between the germline ends. The germline V gene has CDR1 MNHEY and CDR2 SVGEGT. The CDR3 is CASRAGQSQPQHF. The CDR3 coding sequence is TGTGCCAGCAGGGCAGGACAGAGTCAGCCCCAGCATTTT.

At least ten counts were recorded for this clonotype. The chain is built from TRBV30 and TRBJ2-1; D unclear. The CDR3 has 13 residues. Germline loops: CDR1 GTSNPN, CDR2 SVGIG (reference sequence). Between the trimmed V and J ends, which lost 0 bases and 7 bases, there was a span of 10 bases. CDR3 DNA sequence: TGTGCCTGGAGTGTTGGAGCCCAGAATGAGCAGTTCTTC. This encodes CAWSVGAQNEQFF.

This clonotype was seen at least ten times. The chain links TRBV28 to TRBJ2-6; weak D call: TRBD2 (5 bases). V lost 10 bases and J 1 base, leaving 8 bases between the germline ends. Germline CDR1 and CDR2: MDHEN and SYDVKM. There are 13 residues in the CDR3. CDR3 in amino acids: CATTRSGANVLTF. The CDR3 DNA is TGTGCCACCACTAGGTCTGGGGCCAACGTCCTGACTTTC.

This clonotype was counted at least ten times. J is TRBJ1-5 and V is TRBV28, with 8 bases aligning to TRBD1. The ends lost 6 bases at V and 5 bases at J; junction bases unmatched: 12. Germline-derived CDR1 and CDR2 are MDHEN and SYDVKM. The CDR3 covers 16 residues. This CDR3 reads CASRSPDNRGDQPQHF. The CDR3 coding sequence is TGTGCCAGCAGATCCCCCGATAACAGGGGGGATCAGCCCCAGCATTTT.

This clonotype was observed a handful of times. Compared with germline, one end of the junction differs, possibly owing to a read error. Here the CDR3 reads CACSLTHTGTGVNYGYTF. The CDR3 DNA follows: TGTGCCTGCAGCTTAACCCACACCGGGACAGGGGTTAACTATGGCTACACCTTC. This chain uses TRBV7-3 with TRBJ1-2; 10 positions match TRBD1. Germline values: CDR1 SGHTA, CDR2 FQGTGA. The CDR3 is made up of 18 amino acids. The full variable domain, completed using reference TRBV7-3 and TRBJ1-2, is GAGVSQTPSNKVTEKGKYVELRCDPISGHTALYWYRQSLGQGPEFLIYFQGTGAADDSGLPNDRFFAVRPEGSVSTLKIQRTERGDSAVYLCACSLTHTGTGVNYGYTFGSGTRLTVV.

This clonotype has a handful of counts. This chain links TRBV2 with TRBJ2-3, with TRBD1 identical over 7 bases. Germline trimming cut 6 bases from V and 1 base from J; bases unmatched to any gene: 10. The CDR3 is made up of 16 amino acids. Germline V lookup: CDR1 SNHLY, CDR2 FYNNEI. The CDR3 DNA follows: TGTGCCAGCAGGAGGGACAGCCTTCTTCGCACAGATACGCAGTATTTT. This translates into CASRRDSLLRTDTQYF.

This rearrangement joins TRBV29-1 to TRBJ2-1, with a tentative D call TRBD2 (6 bases). Trimming took off 1 base at V and 0 bases at J, with 13 bases between the two ends. CDR1 and CDR2 from the germline V gene are SQVTM and ANQGSEA. This CDR3 is 16 amino acids long. CDR3 nucleotide sequence: TGCAGCGTTGAAGGGGGGGTGGGAAGCTCCTACAATGAGCAGTTCTTC. Protein product: CSVEGGVGSSYNEQFF.

This clonotype was counted many times. The chain employs TRBV5-1 and TRBJ1-2, with a weak D call TRBD1 (5 bases). The CDR3 is 13 amino acids. Germline assignment: CDR1 SGHRS and CDR2 YFSETQ. V lost 2 bases, J lost 4 bases, and 9 bases lay in between. DNA of the CDR3: TGCGCCAGCAGCTTTGGGGCAGCCTATGGCTACACCTTC. Encoded protein: CASSFGAAYGYTF.

This clonotype was seen repeatedly, ten times or more. Germline is not matched at one junction end, which may reflect a read error. J is TRBJ2-7 and V is TRBV12-3 or TRBV12-4; D possibly corresponds to TRBD2 (6 bases). The CDR3 is 17 amino acids. The CDR3 nucleotides are TGTGCCAGCAGTTCCCGGAGGGGTGGCCGGGGAGGCTACCAGCAGTACTTC. Its protein is CASSSRRGGRGGYQQYF.

This clonotype was counted many times. The genes are TRBV11-2 and TRBJ2-1, with D unresolved. The V gene lost 1 base and the J gene lost 0 bases, with 16 bases spanning the gap. Germline CDR1 and CDR2: SGHAT and FQNNGV. The CDR3 loop spans 18 amino acids. The CDR3 sequence is CASSLVWRRESSYNEQFF. Written as DNA, the CDR3 is TGTGCCAGCAGCTTAGTTTGGAGAAGAGAGAGCTCCTACAATGAGCAGTTCTTC.

This clonotype was recorded at least ten times. The J gene is TRBJ1-1, the V gene TRBV20-1; D ambiguous. The CDR3 length is 16 residues. V was trimmed by 1 base and J by 4 bases, leaving 19 bases between them. Germline loops: CDR1 DFQATT, CDR2 SNEGSKA (reference sequence). The CDR3 coding sequence is TGCAGTGCTAGAGTTTTGCAGAAACGTAGTGGCACTGAAGCTTTCTTT. Translating gives CSARVLQKRSGTEAFF.

This clonotype was recorded a few times. J is TRBJ2-1 and V is TRBV2, with no clear D. The V gene lost 5 bases and the J gene lost 8 bases, with 10 bases spanning the gap. Germline V gene sequence: CDR1 SNHLY, CDR2 FYNNEI. This CDR3 is built from 12 residues. Here the CDR3 reads CASSPTGDEQFF. Here the CDR3 DNA reads TGTGCCAGCAGTCCCACGGGCGATGAGCAGTTCTTC.

The chain employs TRBV12-5 and TRBJ1-5; 8 bases agree with TRBD1. V was pared by 0 bases and J by 2 bases, with 9 bases of the junction left unmatched. Germline V CDR1 and CDR2: LGHNT, FRNRAP. The CDR3 extends over 18 amino acids. The CDR3 protein is CASGLVLGGQARNQPQHF. The DNA for the CDR3 is TGTGCTAGTGGTTTGGTACTGGGGGGACAGGCCCGCAATCAGCCCCAGCATTTT.

The chain is built from TRBV20-1 and TRBJ2-1; 13 positions match TRBD2. This CDR3 comprises 17 residues. The germline V gene has CDR1 DFQATT and CDR2 SNEGSKA (reference sequence). V gave up 6 bases and J gave up 7 bases; unmatched junction bases: 15. The CDR3 coding sequence is TGCAGTGCGGAAACTTTACTAGCGGGAGGGGGGAGTAATGAGCAGTTCTTC. This gives the protein CSAETLLAGGGSNEQFF.

There are many counts of this clonotype. V usage is TRBV6-1 and J usage is TRBJ1-1, with D perhaps matching TRBD1 (5 bases). Trimming removed 6 bases from V and 4 bases from J, with 15 bases in between. Germline values: CDR1 MNHNS, CDR2 SASEGT. This CDR3 comprises 14 residues. The CDR3 region has the DNA TGTGCCAGCAGGGGACCCGGAGGATCCACTGAAGCTTTCTTT. Translating gives CASRGPGGSTEAFF.

CDR3 in amino acids: CSVEGWGGETQYF. For the CDR3, the DNA is TGCAGCGTTGAGGGGTGGGGGGGTGAGACCCAGTACTTC. The chain couples TRBV29-1 to TRBJ2-5, with 7 nucleotides matching TRBD2. CDR3 length: 13 residues. Germline assignment: CDR1 SQVTM and CDR2 ANQGSEA. The junction had 6 bases not matched to a gene; V was cut back by 3 bases and J by 5 bases.

This clonotype has at least ten counts. The chain's CDR3 is CASIATSGRNIQYF. The CDR3 region has the DNA TGTGCCAGCATCGCCACTAGCGGCAGAAACATTCAGTACTTC. The V and J genes are TRBV12-3 or TRBV12-4 and TRBJ2-4, with TRBD2 matching 8 bases. V shed 7 bases, J shed 6 bases, and the junction held 8 bases outside the gene matches. CDR3 length equals 14 residues.

This clonotype was observed many times. The chain employs TRBV3-1 and TRBJ1-2; 9 nucleotides line up with TRBD1. In germline, CDR1 is LGHDT, CDR2 YNNKEL (reference sequence). The CDR3 runs to 13 residues. Trimming removed 6 bases from V and 7 bases from J; junction bases left unmatched: 6. The CDR3 DNA is TGTGCCAGCAGAGGACAGGGGAGGGGTGGCTACACCTTC. This gives the protein CASRGQGRGGYTF. The whole variable domain, filled in from reference TRBV3-1 and TRBJ1-2, reads DTAVSQTPKYLVTQMGNDKSIKCEQNLGHDTMYWYKQDSKKFLKIMFSYNNKELIINETVPNRFSPKSPDKAHLNLHINSLELGDSAVYFCASRGQGRGGYTFGSGTRLTVV.

This clonotype was observed at least ten times. The V gene is TRBV25-1, the J gene TRBJ2-7; 7 nucleotides line up with TRBD1. The germline V gene has CDR1 MGHDK and CDR2 SYGVNS. V lost 6 bases, J lost 3 bases, and 11 bases stayed unmatched. CDR3 size: 15 residues. The CDR3 nucleotides read TGTGCCAGCAGGGGCCTAGACAGGGAATTCTACGAGCAGTACTTC. Its translation: CASRGLDREFYEQYF.

CDR3 sequence: CASSQAGTSGRSPDTQYF. CDR3 nucleotides: TGTGCCAGCAGCCAAGCGGGGACTAGCGGGAGGAGCCCAGATACGCAGTATTTT. V is TRBV14 and J is TRBJ2-3, with 15 bases that match TRBD2. Looked up from germline, CDR1 is SGHDN and CDR2 is FVKESK. V shed 1 base, J shed 4 bases, and the junction held 6 bases outside the gene matches. This CDR3 is built from 18 residues.

V gene TRBV7-8 combines with J gene TRBJ2-3; weak D call: TRBD1 (6 bases). This CDR3 has 15 residues. Germline CDR1 SGHVS, CDR2 FQNEAQ. The V and J ends lost 0 bases and 0 bases respectively, with 7 bases between them. The CDR3 nucleotides read TGTGCCAGCAGCTTAGCGAGGGGGAGCACAGATACGCAGTATTTT. This gives the protein CASSLARGSTDTQYF.